This TCR beta chain is from a study of spatial heterogeneity in lung cancer. Study results and limitations: Resection blood, more than follow-up blood, showed ubiquitous expanded tumor TCRs.

Specified time point: sample taken at primary tumor resection. Whole RNA was taken from tumor, nontumor lung or frozen PBMC; it was then sequenced unsorted. With regard to this clonotype: Its antigen is currently unknown.

The CDR3 is 13 amino acids. V was pared by 4 bases and J by 1 base, with 10 bases between. Germline V gene sequence: CDR1 DFQATT, CDR2 SNEGSKA (reference sequence). TCRdb reanalysed the 5' RACE reads using MiXCR and keeps one entry per CDR3 protein. The sample carries 40,000 to 55,000 distinct CDR3 sequences, approximately 14% recorded once. The clonotype originates from a male donor with early-stage non-small cell lung cancer. This rearrangement joins TRBV20-1 to TRBJ2-5; no definite D call. Sequenced material: PBMCs, taken at surgery. The CDR3 reads CSAKSSVQETQYF. The CDR3 nucleotides are TGCAGTGCTAAATCCAGCGTCCAAGAGACCCAGTACTTC.